This entry lists 13 T cell receptor beta chains sequenced from one sample in a study of shared clonotypes between healthy human individuals. Generated by immunoSEQ multiplex PCR, the TCRdb table keeps only in-frame clones and is missing some. The profile shows 2 million to 2.5 million clones, more than 85% of them singletons. Source material: naive CD4+ T cells from PBMCs. Sample subset: CD45RA+ positively selected. The receptors were gathered from a man aged 18 to 29 in good health. Some clones in this sample may be carry-over from other donors' samples.

This chain uses TRBV18 with TRBJ2-3; TRBD2 agrees at 12 bases. CDR3 length: 17 residues. The V segment lost 2 bases and the J segment 0 bases; nucleotides outside the gene matches: 3. Germline lookup yields CDR1 KGHSH and CDR2 LQKENI. The CDR3 is CASSPLTSGGSTDTQYF. CDR3 nucleotides: TGTGCCAGCTCACCATTGACTAGCGGGGGCAGCACAGATACGCAGTATTTT.

J is TRBJ1-4 and V is TRBV28; D is perhaps TRBD1 (6 bases). Deletions cut 6 bases from V and 7 bases from J, with 21 bases between. The V gene's germline CDR1 is MDHEN and CDR2 SYDVKM. This CDR3 comprises 16 residues. The CDR3: CASSPLRQAGSEKLFF. The CDR3 coding sequence is TGTGCCAGCAGCCCGCTGAGACAGGCTGGGAGTGAAAAACTGTTTTTT.

This chain uses TRBV5-1 with TRBJ2-7; D perhaps matches TRBD2 (6 bases). The CDR3 loop spans 18 amino acids. Germline V lookup: CDR1 SGHRS, CDR2 YFSETQ. V lost 1 base, J lost 7 bases, and 27 bases lay in between. This chain's CDR3 is CASSLMGQFGTPVVEQYF. In nucleotides, the CDR3 is TGCGCCAGCAGCTTGATGGGGCAATTTGGGACTCCCGTCGTAGAGCAGTACTTC.

Concerning this clone itself: The sample holds other DNA sequences that translate to the same CDR3. The genes are TRBV9 and TRBJ2-1, with unresolved D. Trimming removed 0 bases from V and 0 bases from J, with 10 bases in between. Germline-derived CDR1 and CDR2 are SGDLS and YYNGEE. This CDR3 contains 16 residues. Here the CDR3 reads CASSVVGQSSYNEQFF. CDR3 in DNA: TGTGCCAGCAGCGTAGTCGGGCAGAGCTCCTACAATGAGCAGTTCTTC.

As concerns this clone: In the same sample, other DNA sequences code for this CDR3. The rearrangement uses TRBV18 and TRBJ1-3; a weak D match, TRBD1 (5 bases). There are 14 residues in the CDR3. Trimming took 2 bases from V and 0 from J, leaving 5 bases between them. The germline CDR1 and CDR2 sequences are KGHSH and LQKENI. This CDR3 reads CASSPDSSGNTIYF. CDR3 coding DNA: TGTGCCAGCTCACCAGACAGCTCTGGAAACACCATATATTTT.

This clone was counted a single time. The chain carries TRBV6-5 and TRBJ2-7, with D maybe TRBD1 (6 bases). This CDR3 is 12 amino acids long. Between the trimmed V and J ends, which lost 8 bases and 3 bases, there was a span of 11 bases. The germline V gene encodes CDR1 MNHEY and CDR2 SVGAGI. CDR3 bases: TGTGCCAGCTCTGGGGGCAACTACGAGCAGTACTTC. Its protein product is CASSGGNYEQYF.

The gene calls are TRBV9 and TRBJ2-4; D ambiguous. Trimming left V 3 bases short and J 6 bases short, with 4 bases between. Germline assignment: CDR1 SGDLS and CDR2 YYNGEE. The CDR3 runs to 11 residues. DNA for the CDR3: TGTGCCAGCAGCGCCGGAAACATTCAGTACTTC. Translated, it gives CASSAGNIQYF.

This clone was recorded once. V usage is TRBV18 and J usage is TRBJ2-3; 10 nucleotides match TRBD1. V trimming: 5 bases; J trimming: 4 bases; junction bases outside the gene matches: 3. The germline gives CDR1 KGHSH, CDR2 LQKENI. This CDR3 comprises 14 residues. The CDR3 coding sequence is TGTGCCAGCTCATCCGGGACAGGGGCAGATACGCAGTATTTT. Translation gives CASSSGTGADTQYF.

The V call is TRBV7-3, the J call TRBJ2-3, with D possibly TRBD1 on 6 matching bases. The CDR3 covers 13 residues. V shed 6 bases and J shed 1 base, with 8 bases lying between them. In germline, CDR1 is SGHTA, CDR2 FQGTGA. Here the CDR3 reads CASSGGGTDTQYF. The CDR3 bases are TGTGCCAGCAGTGGGGGCGGCACAGATACGCAGTATTTT.

The genes are TRBV18 and TRBJ2-1; 8 bases line up with TRBD1. This CDR3 has 17 residues. Losses at the gene ends were 6 bases for V and 7 bases for J; bases not matched to a gene: 17. CDR1 is KGHSH and CDR2 is LQKENI in the germline V gene. The CDR3 region is CASSQQGATLGSNEQFF. The CDR3 nucleotides are TGTGCCAGCTCGCAGCAGGGGGCCACCCTGGGGAGTAATGAGCAGTTCTTC. Using reference TRBV18 and TRBJ2-1 for the parts outside the CDR3, the full variable domain is NAGVMQNPRHLVRRRGQEARLRCSPMKGHSHVYWYRQLPEEGLKFMVYLQKENIIDESGMPKERFSAEFPKEGPSILRIQQVVRGDSAAYFCASSQQGATLGSNEQFFGPGTRLTVL.

The chain uses TRBV5-1 and TRBJ2-1, with 10 bases that match TRBD1. V lost 5 bases and J lost 4; bases outside the gene matches: 3. The length of the CDR3 is 14 residues. Germline CDR1 is SGHRS and CDR2 is YFSETQ. CDR3 sequence: CASRGTGDYNEQFF. The CDR3 DNA sequence: TGCGCCAGCAGAGGGACAGGGGATTACAATGAGCAGTTCTTC. Together with reference TRBV5-1 and TRBJ2-1, the CDR3 gives the full variable domain: KAGVTQTPRYLIKTRGQQVTLSCSPISGHRSVSWYQQTPGQGLQFLFEYFSETQRNKGNFPGRFSGRQFSNSRSEMNVSTLELGDSALYLCASRGTGDYNEQFFGPGTRLTVL.

The V and J genes are TRBV10-3 and TRBJ1-1; D unclear. Germline CDR1 reads ENHRY; CDR2 reads SYGVKD. This CDR3 is 15 amino acids long. V was clipped by 3 bases and J by 0 bases, with 11 bases between them. CDR3 loop: CAISDLSGMNTEAFF. The CDR3 nucleotides read TGTGCCATCAGTGATTTAAGTGGCATGAACACTGAAGCTTTCTTT.

The rearrangement uses TRBV7-6 and TRBJ1-1; 7 nucleotides line up with TRBD1. V shed 0 bases and J 7 bases; nucleotides not matched to a gene: 2. Germline V CDR1 and CDR2: SGHVS, FNYEAQ. This CDR3 is 13 amino acids long. The CDR3 region has the DNA TGTGCCAGCAGCTTAGCCCGGGACAGTGAAGCTTTCTTT. Translation gives CASSLARDSEAFF.